This T cell receptor beta chain appears in the sequencing data of a study of regulatory T cells in long-lasting Graves disease. General study points: Less diverse TCR repertoires were seen in persistent Graves' patients than in newly diagnosed ones. The number of shared public clonotypes was higher in persistent patients (fewer than 3,000) than new patients (around 890).

Between the trimmed V and J ends, which lost 10 bases and 0 bases, there was a span of 15 bases. Germline loops: CDR1 ENHRY, CDR2 SYGVKD. The CDR3 sequence is 14 residues long. Time point described: persistent/refractory GD, antithyroid drugs over 5 years with positive TRAb. Construction of the TCR library relied on RNA isolated from PBMCs. In Xi'an, China, an endocrinology department was the source of patients. This clonotype was detected ten times or more. Antigen unknown. Relying on iRepertoire HTBI primers and Arm-PCR of CDR3 regions, the team built TCR beta libraries. In the authors' methods: The identification of roughly 62 TRBV and approximately 15 TRBJ segments was made across samples. TCRdb used MiXCR to reprocess the multiplex PCR reads, holding one entry per CDR3 protein. TCRdb's processing, not the authors', yielded these V and J calls. This sample has some 330,000 distinct CDR3 sequences, with less than 30% found just once.

The V call is TRBV10-3, the J call TRBJ1-1; no clear D. Material: peripheral blood mononuclear cells (PBMCs), obtained when the disease was refractory, from a patient treated with antithyroid drugs. This clonotype was sampled from a woman aged 35 to 49 with Graves disease. CDR3 protein: CATKGEQMNTEAFF. DNA for the CDR3: TGTGCCACCAAGGGAGAACAGATGAACACTGAAGCTTTCTTT.